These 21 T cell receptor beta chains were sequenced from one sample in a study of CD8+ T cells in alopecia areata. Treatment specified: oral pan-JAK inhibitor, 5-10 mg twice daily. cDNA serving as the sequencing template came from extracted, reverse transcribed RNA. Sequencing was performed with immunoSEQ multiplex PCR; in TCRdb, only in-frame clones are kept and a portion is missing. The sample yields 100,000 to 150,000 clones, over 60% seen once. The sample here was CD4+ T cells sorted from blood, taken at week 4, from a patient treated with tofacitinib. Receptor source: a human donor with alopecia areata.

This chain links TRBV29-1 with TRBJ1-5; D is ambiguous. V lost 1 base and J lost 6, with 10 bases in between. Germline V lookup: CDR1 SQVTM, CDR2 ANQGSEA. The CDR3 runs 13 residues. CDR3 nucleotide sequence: TGCAGCGTTGAAGTGGGCAGTGGTCAGCCCCAGCATTTT. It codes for CSVEVGSGQPQHF.

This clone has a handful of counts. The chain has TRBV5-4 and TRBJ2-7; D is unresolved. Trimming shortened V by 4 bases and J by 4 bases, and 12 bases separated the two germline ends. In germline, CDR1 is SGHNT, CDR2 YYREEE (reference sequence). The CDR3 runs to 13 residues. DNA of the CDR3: TGTGCCAGCAGCCCCGGGTTCAGTTACGAGCAGTACTTC. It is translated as CASSPGFSYEQYF.

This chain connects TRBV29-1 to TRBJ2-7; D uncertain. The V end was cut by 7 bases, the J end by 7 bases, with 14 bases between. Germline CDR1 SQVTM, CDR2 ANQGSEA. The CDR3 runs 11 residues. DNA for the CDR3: TGCAGCGCTAAAAGAACTGGGGAGCAGTACTTC. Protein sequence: CSAKRTGEQYF.

In DNA, the CDR3 is TGCAGCGTTGGACCAGGGGGCGCGGGTGGCTACACCTTC. This translates into CSVGPGGAGGYTF. The chain joins TRBV29-1 to TRBJ1-2; 8 positions match TRBD1. In germline, CDR1 is SQVTM, CDR2 ANQGSEA. The CDR3 extends over 13 amino acids. The V and J ends lost 4 bases and 7 bases, in that order; junction bases with no gene match: 8. Full variable domain (rest looked up from reference TRBV29-1 and TRBJ1-2): SAVISQKPSRDICQRGTSLTIQCQVDSQVTMMFWYRQQPGQSLTLIATANQGSEATYESGFVIDKFPISRPNLTFSTLTVSNMSPEDSSIYLCSVGPGGAGGYTFGSGTRLTVV.

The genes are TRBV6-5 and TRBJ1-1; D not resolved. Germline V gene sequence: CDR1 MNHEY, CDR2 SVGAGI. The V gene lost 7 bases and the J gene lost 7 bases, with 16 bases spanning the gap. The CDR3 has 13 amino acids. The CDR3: CASIRTDVDEAFF. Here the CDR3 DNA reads TGTGCCAGCATCCGGACGGACGTCGATGAAGCTTTCTTT.

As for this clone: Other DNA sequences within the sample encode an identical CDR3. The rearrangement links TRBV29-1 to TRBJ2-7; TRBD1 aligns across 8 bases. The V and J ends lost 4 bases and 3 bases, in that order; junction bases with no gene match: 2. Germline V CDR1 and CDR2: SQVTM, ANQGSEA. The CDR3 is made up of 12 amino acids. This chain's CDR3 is CSVGDRGYEQYF. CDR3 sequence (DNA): TGCAGCGTTGGCGACAGGGGCTACGAGCAGTACTTC.

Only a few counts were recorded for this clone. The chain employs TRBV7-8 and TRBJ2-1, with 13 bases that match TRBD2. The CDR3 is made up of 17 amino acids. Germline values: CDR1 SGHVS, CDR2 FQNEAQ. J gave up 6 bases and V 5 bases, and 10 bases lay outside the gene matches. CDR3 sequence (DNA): TGTGCCAGCAGCCATAGACTAGCGGGAGGAAGGGGCAATGAGCAGTTCTTC. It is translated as CASSHRLAGGRGNEQFF.

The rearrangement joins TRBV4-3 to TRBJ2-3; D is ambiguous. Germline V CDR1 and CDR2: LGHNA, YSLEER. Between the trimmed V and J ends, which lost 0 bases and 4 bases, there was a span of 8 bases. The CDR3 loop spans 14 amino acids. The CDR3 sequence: CASSQDPAADTQYF. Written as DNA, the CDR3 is TGCGCCAGCAGCCAAGATCCGGCGGCAGATACGCAGTATTTT.

The CDR3: CATSTVIGELFF. CDR3 DNA: TGTGCCACCAGCACAGTTATCGGGGAGCTGTTTTTT. V usage is TRBV15 and J usage is TRBJ2-2; D is unclear. The germline V gene has CDR1 LNHNV and CDR2 YYDKDF (reference sequence). The CDR3 is 12 residues long. Trimming removed 4 bases at V and 7 bases at J, with 7 bases between.

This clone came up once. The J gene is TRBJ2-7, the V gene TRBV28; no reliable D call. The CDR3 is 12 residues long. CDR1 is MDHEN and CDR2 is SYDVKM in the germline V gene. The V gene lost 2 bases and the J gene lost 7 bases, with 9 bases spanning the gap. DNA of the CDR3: TGTGCCAGCAGTTTACAGGTTGGGGAGCAGTACTTC. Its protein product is CASSLQVGEQYF.

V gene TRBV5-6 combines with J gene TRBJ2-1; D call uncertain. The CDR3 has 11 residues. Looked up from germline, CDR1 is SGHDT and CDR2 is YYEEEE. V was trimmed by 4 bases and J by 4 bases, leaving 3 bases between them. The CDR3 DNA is TGTGCCAGCAGCCGATACAATGAGCAGTTCTTC. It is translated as CASSRYNEQFF. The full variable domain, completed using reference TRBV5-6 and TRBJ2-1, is DAGVTQSPTHLIKTRGQQVTLRCSPKSGHDTVSWYQQALGQGPQFIFQYYEEEERQRGNFPDRFSGHQFPNYSSELNVNALLLGDSALYLCASSRYNEQFFGPGTRLTVL.

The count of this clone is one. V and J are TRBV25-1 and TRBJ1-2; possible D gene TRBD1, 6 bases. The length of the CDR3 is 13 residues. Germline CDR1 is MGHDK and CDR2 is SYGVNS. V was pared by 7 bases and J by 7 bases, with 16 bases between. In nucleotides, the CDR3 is TGTGCCAGCACCCCAAATGCGGGGGCTGGCTACACCTTC. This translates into CASTPNAGAGYTF.

CDR3 amino acids: CASSLGSEQFF. CDR3 coding DNA: TGTGCCAGCAGCTTAGGTAGTGAGCAGTTCTTC. The chain carries TRBV7-9 and TRBJ2-1, with D uncertain. This CDR3 region has 11 residues. The germline V gene encodes CDR1 SEHNR and CDR2 FQNEAQ (reference sequence). V shed 1 base and J shed 9 bases, with 4 bases lying between them.

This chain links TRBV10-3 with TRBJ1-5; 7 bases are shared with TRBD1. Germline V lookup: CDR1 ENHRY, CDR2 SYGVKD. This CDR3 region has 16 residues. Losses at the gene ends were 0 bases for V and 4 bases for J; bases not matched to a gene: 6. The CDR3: CAISESGLQGNQPQHF. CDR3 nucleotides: TGTGCCATCAGTGAGTCGGGCCTACAGGGGAATCAGCCCCAGCATTTT.

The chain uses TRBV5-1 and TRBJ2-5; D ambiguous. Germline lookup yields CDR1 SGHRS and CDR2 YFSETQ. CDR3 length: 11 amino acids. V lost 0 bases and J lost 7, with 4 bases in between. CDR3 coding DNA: TGCGCCAGCAGCTTGGCCGGGACCCAGTACTTC. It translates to CASSLAGTQYF.

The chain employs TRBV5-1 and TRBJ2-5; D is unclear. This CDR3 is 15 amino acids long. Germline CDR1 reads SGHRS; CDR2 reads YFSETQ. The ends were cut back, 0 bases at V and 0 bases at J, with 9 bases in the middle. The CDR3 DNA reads TGCGCCAGCAGCTTGGAAGGGATAGACCAAGAGACCCAGTACTTC. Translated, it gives CASSLEGIDQETQYF.

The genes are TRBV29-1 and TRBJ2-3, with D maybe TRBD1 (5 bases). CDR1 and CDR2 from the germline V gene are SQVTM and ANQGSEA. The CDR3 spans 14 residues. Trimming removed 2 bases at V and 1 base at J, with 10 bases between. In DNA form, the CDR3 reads TGCAGCGTTGAATATGGGGCAGGCACAGATACGCAGTATTTT. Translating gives CSVEYGAGTDTQYF.

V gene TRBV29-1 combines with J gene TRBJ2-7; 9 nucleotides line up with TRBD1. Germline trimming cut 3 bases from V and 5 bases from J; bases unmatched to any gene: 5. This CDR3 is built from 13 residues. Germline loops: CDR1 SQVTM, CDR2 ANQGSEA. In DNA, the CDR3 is TGCAGCGTTGAGGGACAGGGAGAGGACGAGCAGTACTTC. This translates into CSVEGQGEDEQYF.

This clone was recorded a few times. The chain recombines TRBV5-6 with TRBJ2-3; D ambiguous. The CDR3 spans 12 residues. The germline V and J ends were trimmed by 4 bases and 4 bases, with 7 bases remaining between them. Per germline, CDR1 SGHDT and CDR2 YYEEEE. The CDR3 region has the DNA TGTGCCAGCAGCCGCCCGTCAGATACGCAGTATTTT. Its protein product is CASSRPSDTQYF.

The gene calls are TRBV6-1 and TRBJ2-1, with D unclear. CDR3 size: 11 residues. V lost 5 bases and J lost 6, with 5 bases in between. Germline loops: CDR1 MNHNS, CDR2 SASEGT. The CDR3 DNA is TGTGCCAGCAGTCTAACCAATGAGCAGTTCTTC. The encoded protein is CASSLTNEQFF.

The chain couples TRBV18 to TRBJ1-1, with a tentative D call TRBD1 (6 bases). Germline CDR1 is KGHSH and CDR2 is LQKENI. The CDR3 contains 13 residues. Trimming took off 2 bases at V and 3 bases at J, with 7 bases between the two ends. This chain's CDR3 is CASSPSGDTEAFF. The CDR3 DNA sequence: TGTGCCAGCTCACCATCAGGGGACACTGAAGCTTTCTTT.